Below are 26 T cell receptor beta chains sequenced from a single sample in a study of radiation and T cells in renal cell carcinoma. Profiled with immunoSEQ multiplex PCR; TCRdb holds only in-frame clones, not every one. The profile shows roughly 45,000 clones, over 80% of them singletons. Indicated time point: blood 4 weeks post-SBRT, at nephrectomy. Treatment noted: 15 Gy SBRT to primary tumor, nephrectomy 4 weeks later. Sequences were derived from blood, sampled from a patient whose treatment included radiotherapy and nephrectomy. All receptors come from a woman aged 70 to 79 with renal cell carcinoma.

The V and J genes are TRBV6-5 and TRBJ2-7, with D perhaps matching TRBD1 or TRBD2 (5 bases each). Germline CDR1 MNHEY, CDR2 SVGAGI. Trimming took off 2 bases at V and 2 bases at J, with 13 bases between the two ends. This CDR3 is built from 15 residues. The CDR3 DNA follows: TGTGCCAGCAGTTACGAGGGGAACCTTGCCTACGAGCAGTACTTC. Its translation is CASSYEGNLAYEQYF.

The CDR3 DNA reads as TGTGCCAGCAGCGTAGGTGGACTACTCTCTGGAAACACCATATATTTT. Its translation: CASSVGGLLSGNTIYF. This rearrangement joins TRBV9 to TRBJ1-3, with D unresolved. This CDR3 has 16 residues. The V end lost 0 bases, the J end lost 0 bases, and 10 bases lay between the germline ends. Germline assignment: CDR1 SGDLS and CDR2 YYNGEE.

The chain recombines TRBV5-4 with TRBJ1-2; 10 nucleotides match TRBD1. Germline CDR1 and CDR2: SGHNT and YYREEE (reference sequence). Germline trimming cut 5 bases from V and 3 bases from J; bases unmatched to any gene: 13. The CDR3 loop spans 17 amino acids. As DNA, the CDR3 is TGTGCCAGCAGACGACAGGGGGCTACCGATAGAGACTATGGCTACACCTTC. It encodes CASRRQGATDRDYGYTF.

This rearrangement joins TRBV30 to TRBJ1-1, with D tentatively TRBD1 (5 bases). V lost 4 bases and J lost 0, with 6 bases in between. The CDR3 totals 12 residues. From germline, CDR1 is GTSNPN and CDR2 SVGIG (reference sequence). The CDR3 region is CAWTGLNTEAFF. CDR3 DNA: TGTGCCTGGACAGGGTTGAACACTGAAGCTTTCTTT.

The chain joins TRBV27 to TRBJ1-1; 7 bases align to TRBD1. J lost 0 bases, V lost 7 bases, and 11 bases had no gene match. This CDR3 has 16 amino acids. The germline V gene has CDR1 MNHEY and CDR2 SMNVEV (reference sequence). CDR3 sequence: CASTTLGQDMNTEAFF. CDR3 coding DNA: TGTGCCAGCACCACCCTCGGACAGGACATGAACACTGAAGCTTTCTTT.

The rearrangement joins TRBV29-1 to TRBJ1-1, with 7 bases lining up with TRBD1. Germline V gene data show CDR1 as SQVTM and CDR2 as ANQGSEA. With 5 bases clipped from V and 5 bases from J, the junction kept 5 bases outside the gene matches. This CDR3 contains 12 residues. The CDR3: CSVPGGRTEAFF. CDR3 sequence (DNA): TGCAGCGTTCCAGGGGGGCGGACTGAAGCTTTCTTT.

The chain has TRBV5-1 and TRBJ2-1; D uncertain. V lost 0 bases and J 0 bases, leaving 10 bases between the germline ends. Per the germline V gene, CDR1 is SGHRS and CDR2 is YFSETQ. CDR3 length: 16 residues. Written as DNA, the CDR3 is TGCGCCAGCAGCTTGGTGGCGGTCAGCTCCTACAATGAGCAGTTCTTC. Protein: CASSLVAVSSYNEQFF.

The rearrangement joins TRBV6-1 to TRBJ1-1, with no clear D. The germline gives CDR1 MNHNS, CDR2 SASEGT. The CDR3 runs 13 residues. Trimming removed 4 bases from V and 1 base from J, with 7 bases in between. As DNA, the CDR3 is TGTGCCAGCAGTGCGAGTCAGAACACTGAAGCTTTCTTT. This sequence encodes CASSASQNTEAFF.

The V and J genes are TRBV7-9 and TRBJ2-1; 7 bases are shared with TRBD2. CDR1 is SEHNR, CDR2 FQNEAQ, per germline (reference sequence). The CDR3 runs 15 residues. V gave up 5 bases and J gave up 5 bases; unmatched junction bases: 9. CDR3 protein: CASSPGGGTDNEQFF. As DNA, the CDR3 is TGTGCCAGCAGCCCAGGCGGGGGTACTGACAATGAGCAGTTCTTC.

V and J are TRBV25-1 and TRBJ2-7; D tentatively reads TRBD1 or TRBD2 (5 bases each). V shed 5 bases and J shed 5 bases, with 19 bases lying between them. The CDR3 is made up of 15 amino acids. Looked up from germline, CDR1 is MGHDK and CDR2 is SYGVNS. CDR3 DNA: TGTGCCAGCAGTCGCCACACGGGGCTTGGGGACGAGCAGTACTTC. It encodes CASSRHTGLGDEQYF.

A single count supports this clone. The CDR3 sequence: CASSITGQGEQYF. For the CDR3, the DNA is TGTGCCAGTAGTATCACTGGACAGGGCGAGCAGTACTTC. The gene calls are TRBV19 and TRBJ2-7; 8 bases match TRBD1. Germline V lookup: CDR1 LNHDA, CDR2 SQIVND (reference sequence). The V and J ends lost 3 bases and 6 bases, in that order; junction bases with no gene match: 4. There are 13 residues in the CDR3.

This chain uses TRBV2 with TRBJ2-7; D gene unclear. Germline CDR1 reads SNHLY; CDR2 reads FYNNEI. The V gene lost 4 bases and the J gene lost 6 bases, with 10 bases spanning the gap. This CDR3 is 12 amino acids long. The DNA of the CDR3 is TGTGCCAGCAGTGGCCCGTTCGGCGAGCAGTACTTC. Translated, it gives CASSGPFGEQYF.

This sequence joins TRBV10-3 and TRBJ2-7; D might be TRBD1 (7 bases). Germline CDR1 is ENHRY and CDR2 is SYGVKD. CDR3 length: 13 amino acids. The V end lost 6 bases, the J end lost 5 bases, and 14 bases lay between the germline ends. This chain's CDR3 is CAIREGQSHEQYF. CDR3 coding DNA: TGTGCCATCAGGGAGGGACAGTCCCACGAGCAGTACTTC.

The CDR3 DNA is TGCAGCGTTGCCGGCAGGTCACGATACTCCTACGAGCAGTACTTC. Its translation is CSVAGRSRYSYEQYF. This chain joins TRBV29-1 and TRBJ2-7; D unresolved. Germline V gene lookup returns CDR1 SQVTM and CDR2 ANQGSEA. There are 15 residues in the CDR3. Deletions cut 4 bases from V and 0 bases from J, with 16 bases between.

The rearrangement uses TRBV10-3 and TRBJ1-2, with D maybe TRBD1 (6 bases). The CDR3 has 14 residues. Trimming removed 3 bases at V and 4 bases at J, with 12 bases between. Germline lookup yields CDR1 ENHRY and CDR2 SYGVKD. CDR3 loop: CAISDGGLSYGYTF. Written as DNA, the CDR3 is TGTGCCATCAGTGATGGGGGGCTTAGCTATGGCTACACCTTC.

V is TRBV7-6 and J is TRBJ2-2, with D perhaps TRBD1 (6 bases). The CDR3 has 15 amino acids. Germline lookup yields CDR1 SGHVS and CDR2 FNYEAQ. V lost 5 bases to trimming and J lost 0 bases, with 10 bases between them. The DNA of the CDR3 is TGTGCCAGCAGCGAACAGGGTGCGAACACCGGGGAGCTGTTTTTT. Amino acids: CASSEQGANTGELFF.

The chain links TRBV27 to TRBJ2-3; no reliable D call. This CDR3 is built from 12 residues. Germline assignment: CDR1 MNHEY and CDR2 SMNVEV (reference sequence). V shed 3 bases and J shed 4 bases, with 5 bases lying between them. The CDR3 here is CASSLTADTQYF. The CDR3 coding sequence is TGTGCCAGCAGTTTGACTGCAGATACGCAGTATTTT.

The chain is built from TRBV11-2 and TRBJ2-3; D is unresolved. Trimming left V 0 bases short and J 0 bases short, with 7 bases between. The CDR3 has 15 amino acids. CDR1 is SGHAT, CDR2 FQNNGV, per germline. The DNA for the CDR3 is TGTGCCAGCAGCTTAGAGTGGTTTAGCACAGATACGCAGTATTTT. Protein sequence: CASSLEWFSTDTQYF.

The chain is built from TRBV5-6 and TRBJ2-7; 7 nucleotides agree with TRBD2. Germline V gene sequence: CDR1 SGHDT, CDR2 YYEEEE. The V segment lost 4 bases and the J segment 3 bases; nucleotides outside the gene matches: 13. The CDR3 contains 16 residues. CDR3 region: CASSPVGGGDLYEQYF. The CDR3 nucleotides read TGTGCCAGCAGCCCTGTGGGGGGAGGGGACCTCTACGAGCAGTACTTC.

The chain recombines TRBV6-6 with TRBJ2-1; TRBD2 is a possible D gene (6 bases). Germline V lookup: CDR1 MNHNY, CDR2 SVGAGI (reference sequence). The CDR3 contains 16 residues. V was clipped by 5 bases and J by 9 bases, with 23 bases between them. CDR3 bases: TGTGCCAGCAGTCGAAGAGGTAGCGGTACCTCAGGTGAGCAGTTCTTC. Encoded protein: CASSRRGSGTSGEQFF.

This chain links TRBV28 with TRBJ2-1; the match to TRBD2 covers 10 bases. The CDR3 contains 13 residues. The ends lost 8 bases at V and 8 bases at J; junction bases unmatched: 6. Germline-derived CDR1 and CDR2 are MDHEN and SYDVKM. CDR3 sequence (DNA): TGTGCCAGCTCTCTAGCGGGAGTCCATGAGCAGTTCTTC. Encoded protein: CASSLAGVHEQFF.

The V gene is TRBV10-3, the J gene TRBJ2-2; maybe TRBD1 (6 bases). This CDR3 is 14 amino acids long. CDR1 is ENHRY, CDR2 SYGVKD, per germline. Trimming shortened V by 10 bases and J by 1 base, and 13 bases separated the two germline ends. The CDR3: CATRGRGNTGELFF. The CDR3, as DNA: TGTGCCACCAGGGGTCGGGGGAACACCGGGGAGCTGTTTTTT.

The chain combines TRBV4-2 with TRBJ2-4; 11 bases are shared with TRBD2. V lost 0 bases to trimming and J lost 0 bases; unmatched junction nucleotides: 4. Germline V gene sequence: CDR1 LGHNA, CDR2 YNFKEQ. This CDR3 comprises 18 residues. The CDR3 spells CASSQETSGMLAKNIQYF. CDR3 DNA: TGTGCCAGCAGCCAAGAGACTAGCGGGATGCTAGCCAAAAACATTCAGTACTTC.

The genes are TRBV2 and TRBJ2-5; D possibly corresponds to TRBD2 (5 bases). The germline V and J ends were trimmed by 3 bases and 4 bases, with 15 bases remaining between them. This CDR3 is built from 15 residues. In germline, CDR1 is SNHLY, CDR2 FYNNEI. The CDR3 coding sequence is TGTGCCAGCAGTGACGAACTAGTGATGGGAGAGACCCAGTACTTC. This sequence encodes CASSDELVMGETQYF.

The chain couples TRBV15 to TRBJ1-5, with D possibly TRBD1 on 6 matching bases. Germline V CDR1 and CDR2: LNHNV, YYDKDF (reference sequence). The CDR3 has 15 residues. V was pared by 5 bases and J by 4 bases, with 15 bases between. CDR3 region: CATSPLGGDNQPQHF. CDR3 in DNA: TGTGCCACCAGCCCCCTAGGGGGGGATAATCAGCCCCAGCATTTT.

The chain is built from TRBV2 and TRBJ1-5, with 10 bases matching TRBD1. Unmatched junction bases numbered 8, after V lost 4 bases and J lost 5 bases. The CDR3 spans 16 residues. Germline-derived CDR1 and CDR2 are SNHLY and FYNNEI. The CDR3 DNA is TGTGCCAGCAGTGTTACGGGGACAGGGGTGGATCAGCCCCAGCATTTT. The encoded protein is CASSVTGTGVDQPQHF.